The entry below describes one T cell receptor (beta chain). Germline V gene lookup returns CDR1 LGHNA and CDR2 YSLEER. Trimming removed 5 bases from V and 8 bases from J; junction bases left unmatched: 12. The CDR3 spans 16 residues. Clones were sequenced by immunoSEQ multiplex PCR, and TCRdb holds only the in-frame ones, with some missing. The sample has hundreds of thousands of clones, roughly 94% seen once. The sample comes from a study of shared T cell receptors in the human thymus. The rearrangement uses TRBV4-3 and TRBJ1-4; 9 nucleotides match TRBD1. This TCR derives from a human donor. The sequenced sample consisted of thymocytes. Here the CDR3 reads CASSFVIRDRDEKLFF. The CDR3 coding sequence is TGCGCCAGCAGCTTTGTTATCCGGGACAGGGACGAAAAACTGTTTTTT.